The 18 T cell receptor beta chains given below trace back to one sample, sequenced in a study of T cell responses to AZD1222 COVID-19 vaccine. Some clones are missing from TCRdb's copy, which holds only in-frame ones; the method was immunoSEQ multiplex PCR. The sample yields about 140,000 clones, approximately 86% seen once. The sequencing here drew on peripheral blood, taken on day 0 of AZD1222 vaccination. The source of these receptors is an adult in good health.

The gene calls are TRBV20-1 and TRBJ1-4; TRBD1 agrees at 8 bases. The CDR3 spans 14 residues. Losses at the gene ends were 3 bases for V and 3 bases for J; bases not matched to a gene: 3. The V gene's germline CDR1 is DFQATT and CDR2 SNEGSKA (reference sequence). CDR3 sequence reads: CSASVRGPNEKLFF. The DNA of the CDR3 is TGCAGTGCTAGTGTCAGGGGGCCTAATGAAAAACTGTTTTTT.

This chain joins TRBV13 and TRBJ2-5; 11 bases fit TRBD2. CDR1 PRHDT and CDR2 FYEKMQ come from the germline V gene (reference sequence). Trimming cost V 6 bases and J 4 bases; bases outside gene matches: 7. This CDR3 contains 15 residues. CDR3 nucleotides: TGTGCCAGCAGTGATAGCGGGAGGGGCCTAGAGACCCAGTACTTC. This gives the protein CASSDSGRGLETQYF. The variable domain in full, completed from reference TRBV13 and TRBJ2-5, reads AAGVIQSPRHLIKEKRETATLKCYPIPRHDTVYWYQQGPGQDPQFLISFYEKMQSDKGSIPDRFSAQQFSDYHSELNMSSLELGDSALYFCASSDSGRGLETQYFGPGTRLLVL.

The V call is TRBV19, the J call TRBJ2-2; D unclear. The germline gives CDR1 LNHDA, CDR2 SQIVND (reference sequence). Trimming removed 4 bases at V and 4 bases at J, with 7 bases between. The CDR3 has 13 residues. CDR3 nucleotide sequence: TGTGCCAGTAGTAAAGGGCGCACCGGGGAGCTGTTTTTT. Translating it yields CASSKGRTGELFF.

The J gene is TRBJ2-1, the V gene TRBV29-1; tentative D call: TRBD2 (6 bases). The V gene lost 6 bases and the J gene lost 4 bases, with 16 bases spanning the gap. This CDR3 is built from 14 residues. Germline-derived CDR1 and CDR2 are SQVTM and ANQGSEA. The CDR3 DNA reads as TGCAGCGTGCATGGGACTTCCCTGTACAATGAGCAGTTCTTC. Encoded protein: CSVHGTSLYNEQFF.

V gene TRBV6-4 combines with J gene TRBJ2-3; maybe TRBD2 (7 bases). Trimming removed 1 base at V and 4 bases at J, with 18 bases between. Germline assignment: CDR1 MRHNA and CDR2 SNTAGT. This CDR3 comprises 17 residues. The DNA for the CDR3 is TGTGCCAGCAGTGACTACTCGTCAGGCGGGGGCCCAGATACGCAGTATTTT. Translated, it gives CASSDYSSGGGPDTQYF.

V usage is TRBV29-1 and J usage is TRBJ1-1; D is ambiguous. This CDR3 spans 12 amino acids. Germline values: CDR1 SQVTM, CDR2 ANQGSEA. V was trimmed by 4 bases and J by 2 bases, leaving 8 bases between them. The CDR3 protein is CSVGRANTEAFF. The CDR3 nucleotides are TGCAGCGTTGGGCGGGCAAACACTGAAGCTTTCTTT.

V and J are TRBV24-1 and TRBJ1-2; D unclear. The CDR3 sequence is 14 residues long. The V end lost 4 bases, the J end lost 3 bases, and 11 bases lay between the germline ends. Germline lookup yields CDR1 KGHDR and CDR2 SFDVKD. The CDR3 DNA is TGTGCCACCAGTGACCATCTGACGGACTATGGCTACACCTTC. Its protein is CATSDHLTDYGYTF.

This chain connects TRBV7-2 to TRBJ1-1, with a possible D match to TRBD1 (6 bases). The CDR3 runs 16 residues. V dropped 0 bases and J dropped 6 bases, with 17 bases sitting between them. Looked up from germline, CDR1 is SGHTA and CDR2 is FQGNSA. The CDR3 DNA is TGTGCCAGCAGCTTAGCCACAGGGCTGGTGGGCCCTGAAGCTTTCTTT. As protein: CASSLATGLVGPEAFF.

This chain's CDR3 is CASSPMTRLGSEQYF. CDR3 nucleotide sequence: TGTGCCAGCAGCCCAATGACAAGGCTGGGCTCCGAGCAGTACTTC. The genes are TRBV9 and TRBJ2-7; D is unresolved. Trimming removed 4 bases at V and 6 bases at J, with 20 bases between. Looked up from germline, CDR1 is SGDLS and CDR2 is YYNGEE. The CDR3 is 15 residues long.

This clone was seen a single time. V and J are TRBV18 and TRBJ1-1, with D hard to call. The CDR3 has 13 amino acids. Germline assignment: CDR1 KGHSH and CDR2 LQKENI. The ends were cut back, 3 bases at V and 4 bases at J, with 9 bases in the middle. CDR3 nucleotides: TGTGCCAGCTCACCCCTGGTGGGCACTGAAGCTTTCTTT. It is translated as CASSPLVGTEAFF. Based on the CDR3 plus reference TRBV18 and TRBJ1-1, the full variable domain is NAGVMQNPRHLVRRRGQEARLRCSPMKGHSHVYWYRQLPEEGLKFMVYLQKENIIDESGMPKERFSAEFPKEGPSILRIQQVVRGDSAAYFCASSPLVGTEAFFGQGTRLTVV.

This rearrangement joins TRBV6-2 or TRBV6-3 to TRBJ2-5, with D possibly TRBD2 on 5 matching bases. The CDR3 consists of 14 residues. Germline assignment: CDR1 MNHEY and CDR2 SVGEGT. The V gene lost 2 bases and the J gene lost 5 bases, with 12 bases spanning the gap. The CDR3 region has the DNA TGTGCCAGCAGTTACCACCCCGAGCGGGAGACCCAGTACTTC. It codes for CASSYHPERETQYF.

The V call is TRBV7-6, the J call TRBJ2-1; D is uncertain. The CDR3 length is 15 residues. The V end lost 5 bases, the J end lost 0 bases, and 11 bases lay between the germline ends. Germline assignment: CDR1 SGHVS and CDR2 FNYEAQ. CDR3 region: CASSPDASSYNEQFF. The CDR3, as DNA: TGTGCCAGCAGCCCGGATGCCAGCTCCTACAATGAGCAGTTCTTC.

This chain connects TRBV5-6 to TRBJ2-7; no clear D. V shed 4 bases and J shed 6 bases, with 11 bases lying between them. CDR3 size: 12 residues. Germline CDR1 and CDR2: SGHDT and YYEEEE. CDR3 DNA: TGTGCCAGCAGCCGAAATTTGGGCGAGCAGTACTTC. As protein: CASSRNLGEQYF.

This clone appeared once. V is TRBV2 and J is TRBJ2-5; 14 bases fit TRBD2. CDR1 SNHLY and CDR2 FYNNEI come from the germline V gene. After removal of 11 bases from V and 1 base from J, the junction contained 15 bases not matched to a gene. The CDR3 consists of 18 residues. The CDR3 region has the DNA TGTGCCGGAGAGACAGGGACTAGCGGGAGCGGGGGCCAAGAGACCCAGTACTTC. This encodes CAGETGTSGSGGQETQYF.

The chain joins TRBV7-9 to TRBJ2-7; 7 bases line up with TRBD2. V was pared by 5 bases and J by 2 bases, with 9 bases of the junction left unmatched. From germline, CDR1 is SEHNR and CDR2 FQNEAQ (reference sequence). This CDR3 contains 15 residues. The CDR3 DNA is TGTGCCAGCAGCCGGATTAGCGGGCGAACCTACGAGCAGTACTTC. Translated, it gives CASSRISGRTYEQYF.

The J gene is TRBJ1-1, the V gene TRBV7-9; D ambiguous. The germline V gene has CDR1 SEHNR and CDR2 FQNEAQ (reference sequence). The V gene lost 5 bases and the J gene lost 0 bases, with 16 bases spanning the gap. CDR3 length equals 16 residues. CDR3 nucleotide sequence: TGTGCCAGCAGCCTTCCGATGGCAGCAATGAACACTGAAGCTTTCTTT. Protein: CASSLPMAAMNTEAFF.

The chain recombines TRBV11-2 with TRBJ2-3; a possible D gene is TRBD2 (5 bases). Germline CDR1 is SGHAT and CDR2 is FQNNGV. The CDR3 loop spans 17 amino acids. V lost 2 bases to trimming and J lost 2 bases, with 17 bases between them. The CDR3 DNA reads as TGTGCCAGCAGCTTATCCGCCTTCGGGATCGACACAGATACGCAGTATTTT. This sequence encodes CASSLSAFGIDTDTQYF.

The rearrangement joins TRBV19 to TRBJ1-5, with D possibly matching TRBD1 (5 bases). Trimming shortened V by 5 bases and J by 6 bases, and 8 bases separated the two germline ends. The CDR3 extends over 12 amino acids. The germline V gene encodes CDR1 LNHDA and CDR2 SQIVND (reference sequence). CDR3 sequence reads: CASSLTGQPQHF. The CDR3 region has the DNA TGTGCCAGTAGTCTAACAGGTCAGCCCCAGCATTTT.